A selection of T cell receptor beta chains follows, all from one sample in a study of T cell responses to AZD1222 COVID-19 vaccine. Some clones are missing from TCRdb's copy, which holds only in-frame ones; the method was immunoSEQ multiplex PCR. This table holds 100,000 to 150,000 clones, about 90% found once. Sample: peripheral blood, taken on day 0 of AZD1222 vaccination. These receptors were collected from an adult in good health. CDR3s include the opening cysteine and the closing phenylalanine or tryptophan.

TRBJ1-3,TRBV15,CATSAPSSGNTIYF
TRBJ2-5,TRBV18,CASSPYSGEETQYF
TRBJ1-2,TRBV9,CASSGRTGYEGYTF
TRBJ2-3,TRBV7-9,CASSYRQGGTDTQYF
TRBJ2-3,TRBV5-1,CASGMGGFTDTQYF
TRBJ1-2,TRBV4-1,CASSQGTGDWYGYTF
TRBJ2-5,TRBV7-3,CASSVNRDGGETQYF
TRBJ2-1,TRBV29-1,CSADGLAGGYEQFF
TRBJ1-2,TRBV6-5,CASSLGTPYGYTF
TRBJ2-2,TRBV27,CASSSVWGQITGELFF